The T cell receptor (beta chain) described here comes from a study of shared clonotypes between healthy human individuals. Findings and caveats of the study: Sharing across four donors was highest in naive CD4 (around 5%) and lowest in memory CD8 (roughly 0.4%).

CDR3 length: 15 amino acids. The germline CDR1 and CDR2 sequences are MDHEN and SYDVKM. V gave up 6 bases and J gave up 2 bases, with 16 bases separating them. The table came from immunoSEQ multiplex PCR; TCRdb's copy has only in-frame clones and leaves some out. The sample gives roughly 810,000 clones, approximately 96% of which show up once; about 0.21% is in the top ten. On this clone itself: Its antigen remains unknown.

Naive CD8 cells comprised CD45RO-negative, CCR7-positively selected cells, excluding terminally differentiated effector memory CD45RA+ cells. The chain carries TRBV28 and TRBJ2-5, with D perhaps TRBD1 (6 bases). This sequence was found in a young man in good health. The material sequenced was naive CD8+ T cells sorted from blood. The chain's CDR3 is CASRSYRAPQETQYF. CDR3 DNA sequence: TGTGCCAGCAGGTCCTACAGGGCACCACAAGAGACCCAGTACTTC.